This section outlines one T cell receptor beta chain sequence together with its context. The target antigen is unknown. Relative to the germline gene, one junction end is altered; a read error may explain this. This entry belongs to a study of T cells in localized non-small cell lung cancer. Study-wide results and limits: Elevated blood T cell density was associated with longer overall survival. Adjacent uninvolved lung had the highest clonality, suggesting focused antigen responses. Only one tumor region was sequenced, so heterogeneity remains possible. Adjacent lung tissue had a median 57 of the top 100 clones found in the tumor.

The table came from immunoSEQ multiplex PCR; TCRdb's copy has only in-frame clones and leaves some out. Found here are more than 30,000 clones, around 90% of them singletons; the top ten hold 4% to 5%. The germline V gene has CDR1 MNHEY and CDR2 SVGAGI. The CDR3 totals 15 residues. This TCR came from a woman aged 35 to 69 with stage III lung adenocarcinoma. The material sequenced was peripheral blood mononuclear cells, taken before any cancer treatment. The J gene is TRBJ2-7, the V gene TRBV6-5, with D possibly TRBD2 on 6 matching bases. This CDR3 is CASRPKTTSSSEQYF. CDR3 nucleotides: TGTGCCAGCAGACCGAAAACGACTAGTTCCTCCGAGCAGTACTTC.